This is a list of T cell receptor beta chains from one sample in a study of cytomegalovirus exposure and HLA in healthy donors. The table came from immunoSEQ multiplex PCR; TCRdb's copy has only in-frame clones and leaves some out. The sample shows about 71,000 clones, around two thirds of them seen only once. The sample comprised PBMCs. The receptor source for this set is a woman aged 50 to 65 in good health and CMV-seropositive. The CDR3 runs from the conserved cysteine through the conserved F or W. Each record gives: V gene, clone size, J gene, D gene, CDR3 DNA, CDR3 protein. The D gene is left open where the match is weak. Only some rows state a clone size, as once, few, many or a class for expanded clones.

V gene: TRBV6-6
clone size: few
J gene: TRBJ1-1
D gene: NA
CDR3 DNA: TGTGCCAGCAGTTACGGGGTGGAGGCCACTGAAGCTTTCTTT
CDR3 protein: CASSYGVEATEAFF

V gene: TRBV6-5
clone size: NA
J gene: TRBJ1-1
D gene: NA
CDR3 DNA: TGTGCCAGCTCCACCTTGAGGGAGAACACTGAAGCTTTCTTT
CDR3 protein: CASSTLRENTEAFF

V gene: TRBV6-5
clone size: few
J gene: TRBJ1-3
D gene: TRBD1
CDR3 DNA: TGTGCCAGCAGTACCTCGGGACAGGGTGGAAACGCCATATATTTT
CDR3 protein: CASSTSGQGGNAIYF

V gene: TRBV10-3
clone size: NA
J gene: TRBJ1-1
D gene: TRBD1
CDR3 DNA: TGTGCCATCAGGCAGGGGGCAAACACTGAAGCTTTCTTT
CDR3 protein: CAIRQGANTEAFF

V gene: TRBV30
clone size: NA
J gene: TRBJ1-4
D gene: NA
CDR3 DNA: TGTGCCTGGGCCTATTGGAATGAAAAACTGTTTTTT
CDR3 protein: CAWAYWNEKLFF

V gene: TRBV9
clone size: NA
J gene: TRBJ1-1
D gene: NA
CDR3 DNA: TGTGCCAGCACCCCTGGGAGGGAGGGGGCTGAAGCTTTCTTT
CDR3 protein: CASTPGREGAEAFF

V gene: TRBV7-2
clone size: NA
J gene: TRBJ1-2
D gene: NA
CDR3 DNA: TGTGCCAGCAGCTTAAGCACGGGGAGATATGGCTACACCTTC
CDR3 protein: CASSLSTGRYGYTF

V gene: TRBV28
clone size: few
J gene: TRBJ1-3
D gene: NA
CDR3 DNA: TGTGCCAGCAGCGGGGGACTAACAGGATCTGGAAACACCATATATTTT
CDR3 protein: CASSGGLTGSGNTIYF

V gene: TRBV19
clone size: NA
J gene: TRBJ1-6
D gene: NA
CDR3 DNA: TGTGCCAGTAGTATCAGGCTCGGGGCCCTCCACTTT
CDR3 protein: CASSIRLGALHF

V gene: TRBV7-2
clone size: NA
J gene: TRBJ2-5
D gene: TRBD1
CDR3 DNA: TGTGCCAGCAGCCATACCGCTAACAGGGGGACGGAGACCCAGTACTTC
CDR3 protein: CASSHTANRGTETQYF

V gene: TRBV6-4
clone size: NA
J gene: TRBJ2-1
D gene: TRBD1
CDR3 DNA: TGTGCCAGCAGTGAGGCGGCAGGGGGCTGGGGTGAGCAGTTCTTC
CDR3 protein: CASSEAAGGWGEQFF

V gene: TRBV7-3
clone size: NA
J gene: TRBJ1-1
D gene: NA
CDR3 DNA: TGTGCCAGCAGCTTAGGGCAGCAGAACACTGAAGCTTTCTTT
CDR3 protein: CASSLGQQNTEAFF

V gene: TRBV7-9
clone size: NA
J gene: TRBJ2-1
D gene: TRBD2
CDR3 DNA: TGTGCCAGCAGCATAGGGACTAGCCGGGACAATGAGCAGTTCTTC
CDR3 protein: CASSIGTSRDNEQFF

V gene: TRBV27
clone size: NA
J gene: TRBJ1-5
D gene: TRBD1
CDR3 DNA: TGTGCCAGCAGTTTATCGGGGACAGGGAATCAGCCCCAGCATTTT
CDR3 protein: CASSLSGTGNQPQHF

V gene: TRBV14
clone size: NA
J gene: TRBJ2-7
D gene: NA
CDR3 DNA: TGTGCCAGCAGCCAATATTATGAGGAGCAGTACTTC
CDR3 protein: CASSQYYEEQYF

V gene: TRBV6-5
clone size: NA
J gene: TRBJ2-7
D gene: NA
CDR3 DNA: TGTGCCAGCAGTTACGACAGTCGAGCCTACGAGCAGTACTTC
CDR3 protein: CASSYDSRAYEQYF

V gene: TRBV29-1
clone size: NA
J gene: TRBJ2-3
D gene: NA
CDR3 DNA: TGCAGCGTTGATATGATGGAAAATTGGGGAGCGGATACGCAGTATTTT
CDR3 protein: CSVDMMENWGADTQYF

V gene: TRBV7-7
clone size: NA
J gene: TRBJ1-1
D gene: NA
CDR3 DNA: TGTGCCAGCAGTAGGACAGAGAACACTGAAGCTTTCTTT
CDR3 protein: CASSRTENTEAFF